The entry below describes one TCR beta chain. This entry is derived from a study of blood T cell repertoires in COVID-19. Background on the study: Acute and convalescent COVID-19 specimens originated in the United States, Italy and Spain. In each case, the material was cDNA or gDNA derived from T cells, B-cell-depleted T cells, or PBMCs.

The CDR3 extends over 13 amino acids. Looked up from germline, CDR1 is MNHEY and CDR2 is SVGAGI. The V segment lost 6 bases and the J segment 1 base; nucleotides outside the gene matches: 2. Original methodology: Amplification from reference gene primers served as the basis for estimated nucleated cell counts. Some clones are missing from TCRdb's copy, which holds only in-frame ones; the method was immunoSEQ multiplex PCR. Clonal size and the V and J genes are those of that table, whereas D and trimming came from the DNA. This repertoire shows 200,000 to 300,000 clones, 85% to 90% found once; its top ten account for 0.95% to 1%.

Sequenced sample: peripheral blood. The sequence was obtained from a woman aged 40 to 49 who had recovered from COVID-19. V usage is TRBV6-5 and J usage is TRBJ1-1, with 7 nucleotides matching TRBD1. CDR3 loop: CASSGTANTEAFF. The CDR3 nucleotides are TGTGCCAGCAGCGGGACAGCGAACACTGAAGCTTTCTTT.